The 25 T cell receptor beta chains listed next were all sequenced from one sample in a study of PD-1 blockade in mismatch repair-deficient tumors. Clones were sequenced by immunoSEQ multiplex PCR, and TCRdb holds only the in-frame ones, with some missing. The table lists approximately 17,000 clones, approximately 87% of them singletons. The starting material was PBMCs, obtained approximately 22 weeks after starting pembrolizumab. The receptors come from an adult with mismatch repair-deficient cancer.

CDR3 nucleotides: TGTGCCAGCAGCGAGGGACTAGCGGGAGGGAACGGGGAGCTGTTTTTT. Encoded protein: CASSEGLAGGNGELFF. The rearrangement uses TRBV9 and TRBJ2-2, with 16 nucleotides matching TRBD2. V dropped 3 bases and J dropped 7; count of bases not matched to a gene: 3. The CDR3 loop spans 16 amino acids. Germline CDR1 reads SGDLS; CDR2 reads YYNGEE.

V and J are TRBV5-1 and TRBJ1-1, with 8 nucleotides matching TRBD1. The CDR3 sequence is 16 residues long. Per the germline V gene, CDR1 is SGHRS and CDR2 is YFSETQ. Germline trimming cut 5 bases from V and 4 bases from J; bases unmatched to any gene: 13. CDR3 amino acids: CASSSTGAPVRTEAFF. CDR3 nucleotide sequence: TGCGCCAGCAGTTCGACAGGGGCCCCCGTTCGCACTGAAGCTTTCTTT.

J is TRBJ1-5 and V is TRBV7-8; D possibly corresponds to TRBD1 (5 bases). Deletions cut 5 bases from V and 0 bases from J, with 11 bases between. CDR1 is SGHVS and CDR2 is FQNEAQ in the germline V gene. This CDR3 comprises 15 residues. CDR3 coding DNA: TGTGCCAGCAGCGTAGACAGAACTAGCAATCAGCCCCAGCATTTT. Translation: CASSVDRTSNQPQHF. Variable domain in full (rest from reference TRBV7-8 and TRBJ1-5): GAGVSQSPRYKVAKRGQDVALRCDPISGHVSLFWYQQALGQGPEFLTYFQNEAQLDKSGLPSDRFFAERPEGSVSTLKIQRTQQEDSAVYLCASSVDRTSNQPQHFGDGTRLSIL.

Comment on this clone: A junction boundary mismatches the germline segment, possibly from a read error. This sequence joins TRBV25-1 and TRBJ1-2; 8 bases map to TRBD1. This CDR3 region has 17 residues. CDR1 is MGHDK and CDR2 is SYGVNS in the germline V gene. The CDR3 loop reads CASSESRGQGAGGGYTF. The CDR3 DNA reads TGTGCCAGCAGCGAATCCCGTGGGCAGGGGGCAGGAGGTGGCTACACCTTC.

In its sample, this clone was seen a few times. The chain is built from TRBV27 and TRBJ2-7; D may be TRBD2 (6 bases). Germline V gene lookup returns CDR1 MNHEY and CDR2 SMNVEV (reference sequence). CDR3 length equals 17 residues. V lost 7 bases and J lost 0, with 22 bases in between. The CDR3 region is CASTPNHGEAGSYEQYF. The CDR3 bases are TGTGCCAGCACCCCTAATCACGGGGAAGCGGGCTCCTACGAGCAGTACTTC.

The rearrangement links TRBV19 to TRBJ1-1; 12 positions match TRBD1. Germline V lookup: CDR1 LNHDA, CDR2 SQIVND (reference sequence). The CDR3 length is 14 residues. Losses at the gene ends were 5 bases for V and 6 bases for J; bases not matched to a gene: 4. The CDR3 DNA sequence: TGTGCCAGTAGTGGGGACAGGGGGCGTTCTGAAGCTTTCTTT. Protein product: CASSGDRGRSEAFF.

The rearrangement uses TRBV15 and TRBJ2-7; tentative D call: TRBD2 (5 bases). The CDR3 is made up of 13 amino acids. Germline CDR1 and CDR2: LNHNV and YYDKDF (reference sequence). V was cut by 3 bases and J by 6 bases, with 12 bases left in between. Written as DNA, the CDR3 is TGTGCCACCAGCAGGTCTCCCCGGGGCGAGCAGTACTTC. Protein sequence: CATSRSPRGEQYF.

The chain carries TRBV10-2 and TRBJ2-2, with TRBD2 matching over 15 bases. CDR3 length: 17 residues. Trimming removed 5 bases from V and 5 bases from J; junction bases left unmatched: 6. Germline lookup yields CDR1 WSHSY and CDR2 SAAADI. The CDR3 DNA is TGCGCCAGCAGTTTGGGACTAGCGGGAGGTTGGACCGGGGAGCTGTTTTTT. It encodes CASSLGLAGGWTGELFF.

V is TRBV5-1 and J is TRBJ2-2, with TRBD1 matching over 8 bases. The V gene's germline CDR1 is SGHRS and CDR2 YFSETQ. The CDR3 totals 15 residues. The trim removed 8 bases at V and 6 bases at J, leaving 12 bases unmatched. Here the CDR3 reads CASQKWTGPPGELFF. The CDR3 DNA reads TGCGCCAGTCAGAAATGGACAGGGCCCCCCGGGGAGCTGTTTTTT. The full variable domain, its missing parts supplied by reference TRBV5-1 and TRBJ2-2, is KAGVTQTPRYLIKTRGQQVTLSCSPISGHRSVSWYQQTPGQGLQFLFEYFSETQRNKGNFPGRFSGRQFSNSRSEMNVSTLELGDSALYLCASQKWTGPPGELFFGEGSRLTVL.

The chain joins TRBV28 to TRBJ1-5; D remains ambiguous. Trimming shortened V by 7 bases and J by 0 bases, and 13 bases separated the two germline ends. Looked up from germline, CDR1 is MDHEN and CDR2 is SYDVKM. The CDR3 sequence is 15 residues long. The CDR3 loop is CASNNRFGSNQPQHF. CDR3 DNA sequence: TGTGCCAGCAATAACCGGTTCGGTAGCAATCAGCCCCAGCATTTT.

The chain recombines TRBV9 with TRBJ2-1, with 12 bases aligning to TRBD2. The CDR3 covers 21 residues. With 3 bases clipped from V and 7 bases from J, the junction kept 23 bases outside the gene matches. Germline CDR1 is SGDLS and CDR2 is YYNGEE. In DNA form, the CDR3 reads TGTGCCAGCAGCGCCCGACCAGACAGGGTATGGACTAGCGGGGTTAGGAATGAGCAGTTCTTC. As protein: CASSARPDRVWTSGVRNEQFF.

V gene TRBV12-5 combines with J gene TRBJ2-1; possibly TRBD1 for D (6 bases). CDR1 and CDR2 (germline): LGHNT, FRNRAP. The ends were cut back, 5 bases at V and 6 bases at J, with 8 bases in the middle. CDR3 length equals 12 residues. The CDR3 DNA reads as TGTGCTAGTGGTCGACAGGTCAATGAGCAGTTCTTC. It translates to CASGRQVNEQFF.

The table lists this clone with a count of one. This chain uses TRBV6-1 with TRBJ1-4; 9 nucleotides line up with TRBD1. The CDR3 has 15 residues. Per the germline V gene, CDR1 is MNHNS and CDR2 is SASEGT. V shed 4 bases and J 8 bases; nucleotides not matched to a gene: 8. The CDR3 region is CASSATGGSWEKLFF. The CDR3, as DNA: TGTGCCAGCAGTGCGACAGGGGGTAGTTGGGAAAAACTGTTTTTT.

The chain joins TRBV4-2 to TRBJ2-5; 7 bases align to TRBD2. Trimming removed 0 bases from V and 5 bases from J; junction bases left unmatched: 9. Per germline, CDR1 LGHNA and CDR2 YNFKEQ. The CDR3 sequence is 16 residues long. CDR3 residues: CASSQEGTGGWETQYF. DNA of the CDR3: TGTGCCAGCAGCCAAGAAGGAACGGGAGGATGGGAGACCCAGTACTTC.

The chain joins TRBV23-1 to TRBJ2-2, with 8 bases identical to TRBD1. TRBV23-1 is an open reading frame, and its role is uncertain. V was pared by 2 bases and J by 5 bases, with 4 bases of the junction left unmatched. The CDR3 has 15 amino acids. CDR3 sequence reads: CASSQTRQGTGELFF. The CDR3 nucleotides are TGCGCCAGCAGTCAAACGAGACAGGGGACCGGGGAGCTGTTTTTT.

This chain links TRBV9 with TRBJ1-3; no definite D call. CDR1 is SGDLS, CDR2 YYNGEE, per germline. The CDR3 is 14 amino acids. Trimming cost V 0 bases and J 5 bases, with 9 bases left between them. In nucleotides, the CDR3 is TGTGCCAGCAGCGTAGAGTACGCTAGAAACACCATATATTTT. Protein: CASSVEYARNTIYF.

The V and J genes are TRBV25-1 and TRBJ1-1; D may be TRBD1 (6 bases). Germline CDR1 and CDR2: MGHDK and SYGVNS. V shed 3 bases and J shed 3 bases, with 14 bases lying between them. The CDR3 is made up of 15 amino acids. CDR3 DNA sequence: TGTGCCAGCAGTGATTATCGAACAGGGTACACTGAAGCTTTCTTT. Protein product: CASSDYRTGYTEAFF.

The chain employs TRBV28 and TRBJ1-6; 9 bases match TRBD1. The V gene's germline CDR1 is MDHEN and CDR2 SYDVKM. This CDR3 has 14 residues. J gave up 8 bases and V 10 bases, and 9 bases lay outside the gene matches. The chain's CDR3 is CAIRQGGLDSPLHF. For the CDR3, the DNA is TGTGCCATCCGACAGGGGGGGTTAGATTCACCCCTCCACTTT.

V usage is TRBV5-1 and J usage is TRBJ1-3; the D is unclear. Trimming pared 3 bases from V and 2 bases from J, leaving 6 bases between. The CDR3 spans 13 residues. Germline V CDR1 and CDR2: SGHRS, YFSETQ. CDR3 sequence (DNA): TGCGCCAGCAGCTCAGGCGCTGGAAACACCATATATTTT. It codes for CASSSGAGNTIYF.

This clone was counted a few times. CDR3 in DNA: TGTGCCAGCAGCTATCACTACGAGCAGTACTTC. It specifies CASSYHYEQYF. The chain is built from TRBV5-5 and TRBJ2-7, with D hard to call. Germline V gene sequence: CDR1 SGHKS, CDR2 YYEKEE (reference sequence). The germline V and J ends were trimmed by 3 bases and 3 bases, with 4 bases remaining between them. This CDR3 comprises 11 residues.

V is TRBV7-6 and J is TRBJ2-7, with TRBD1 identical over 8 bases. Germline V gene sequence: CDR1 SGHVS, CDR2 FNYEAQ. The CDR3 is 15 residues long. V lost 2 bases and J lost 2; bases outside the gene matches: 5. The DNA of the CDR3 is TGTGCCAGCAGCTTAACCGGGACAGGCGCCTACGAGCAGTACTTC. Its protein is CASSLTGTGAYEQYF.

The CDR3 DNA follows: TGTGCCAATGCCCCTAACAGCAACTATGGCTACACCTTC. It translates to CANAPNSNYGYTF. The gene calls are TRBV10-3 and TRBJ1-2, with no clear D. This CDR3 is 13 amino acids long. V was pared by 10 bases and J by 2 bases, with 14 bases between. Per germline, CDR1 ENHRY and CDR2 SYGVKD.

V and J are TRBV13 and TRBJ2-1; TRBD2 matches at 9 bases. Germline-derived CDR1 and CDR2 are PRHDT and FYEKMQ (reference sequence). The V segment lost 5 bases and the J segment 5 bases; nucleotides outside the gene matches: 10. CDR3 size: 16 residues. The CDR3 protein is CASSQGRLAGNNEQFF. The DNA for the CDR3 is TGTGCCAGCAGCCAGGGTAGGCTAGCGGGAAACAATGAGCAGTTCTTC.

The V call is TRBV19, the J call TRBJ1-2; TRBD1 aligns across 10 bases. Germline V gives CDR1 LNHDA, CDR2 SQIVND (reference sequence). CDR3 length: 19 amino acids. The V segment lost 7 bases and the J segment 2 bases; nucleotides outside the gene matches: 19. CDR3 sequence: CASTIKGPGTGEENYGYTF. In nucleotides, the CDR3 is TGTGCCAGTACCATCAAAGGTCCCGGGACAGGGGAGGAGAACTATGGCTACACCTTC.

The V gene is TRBV19, the J gene TRBJ1-4; no definite D call. This CDR3 is 14 amino acids long. Germline CDR1 and CDR2: LNHDA and SQIVND (reference sequence). The V gene lost 5 bases and the J gene lost 6 bases, with 13 bases spanning the gap. CDR3 in DNA: TGTGCCAGTAGTCTCAGGAGGAATGATGAAAAACTGTTTTTT. Encoded protein: CASSLRRNDEKLFF.